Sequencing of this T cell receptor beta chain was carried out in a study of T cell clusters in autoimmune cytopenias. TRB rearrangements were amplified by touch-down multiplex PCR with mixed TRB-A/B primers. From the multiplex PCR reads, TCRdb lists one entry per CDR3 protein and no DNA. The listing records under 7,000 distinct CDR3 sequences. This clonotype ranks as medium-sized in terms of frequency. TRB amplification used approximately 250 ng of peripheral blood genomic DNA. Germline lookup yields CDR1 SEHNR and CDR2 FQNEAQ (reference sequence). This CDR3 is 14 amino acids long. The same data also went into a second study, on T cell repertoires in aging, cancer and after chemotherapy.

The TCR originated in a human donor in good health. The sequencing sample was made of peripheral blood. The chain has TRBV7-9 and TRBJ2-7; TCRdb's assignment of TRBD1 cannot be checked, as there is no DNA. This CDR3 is CASSPSGTHHEQYF. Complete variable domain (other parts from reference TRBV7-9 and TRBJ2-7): DTGVSQNPRHKITKRGQNVTFRCDPISEHNRLYWYRQTLGQGPEFLTYFQNEAQLEKSRLLSDRFSAERPKGSFSTLEIQRTEQGDSAMYLCASSPSGTHHEQYFGPGTRLTVT.